Listed below are T cell receptor beta chains from one sample, sequenced in a study of prognosis after radiotherapy for stage I lung cancer. MiXCR, run by TCRdb on the multiplex PCR reads, gives a single entry per CDR3 protein. The sample consists of 11,000 to 15,000 distinct CDR3 sequences, about 27% of them appearing once. This specimen consisted of PBMCs, obtained before or after stereotactic body radiation therapy (not recorded which). The source is a donor of 50 years or more with non-small cell lung cancer. Both conserved end residues are part of each CDR3. A D gene is named only where the DNA matches it firmly. The size of a clone is reported for some rows only, either as once, few or many, or as a class for expanded clones.

clone_size: many; v_call: TRBV3-1; d_call: -; j_call: TRBJ2-1; cdr3_nt: TGTGCCAGCAGCCAAGGACAGAGCTCCTACAATGAGCAGTTCTTC; cdr3_aa: CASSQGQSSYNEQFF
clone_size: -; v_call: TRBV28; d_call: TRBD2; j_call: TRBJ2-1; cdr3_nt: TGTGCCAGCACCCCAGCCGCACGCGGGGGGCGGGAGCAGTTCTTC; cdr3_aa: CASTPAARGGREQFF
clone_size: -; v_call: TRBV11-2; d_call: -; j_call: TRBJ1-2; cdr3_nt: TGTGTCAGCAGCCTGGCCCCAGGACGGGATAACTATGGCTACACCTTC; cdr3_aa: CVSSLAPGRDNYGYTF
clone_size: -; v_call: TRBV5-1; d_call: TRBD2; j_call: TRBJ2-5; cdr3_nt: TGCGCCAGCGGGGGGGTAGCGAGACAGGAGACCCAGTACTTC; cdr3_aa: CASGGVARQETQYF
clone_size: many; v_call: TRBV5-1; d_call: TRBD1; j_call: TRBJ1-1; cdr3_nt: TGCGCCAGCAGCTTGGCCTACCAGACAGGGCGAGGGGTGAACACTGAAGCTTTCTTT; cdr3_aa: CASSLAYQTGRGVNTEAFF
clone_size: -; v_call: TRBV5-1; d_call: -; j_call: TRBJ2-7; cdr3_nt: TGCGCCAGAAGCTTGACTTCGGTGCTCGAGCAGTACTTC; cdr3_aa: CARSLTSVLEQYF
clone_size: medium-sized; v_call: TRBV28; d_call: TRBD1; j_call: TRBJ2-7; cdr3_nt: TGTGCCAGCAGTCCCCAGGGGGAAGCCTACGAGCAGTACTTC; cdr3_aa: CASSPQGEAYEQYF
clone_size: many; v_call: TRBV4-1; d_call: -; j_call: TRBJ1-1; cdr3_nt: TGCGCCAGCAGCCAAGAAATCTACCTGGTCATGAACACTGAAGCTTTCTTT; cdr3_aa: CASSQEIYLVMNTEAFF
clone_size: many; v_call: TRBV24-1; d_call: -; j_call: TRBJ2-5; cdr3_nt: TGTGCCACCAGCTGGGAAGGGACCCAGTACTTC; cdr3_aa: CATSWEGTQYF
clone_size: -; v_call: TRBV12-3/TRBV12-4; d_call: TRBD1; j_call: TRBJ1-2; cdr3_nt: TGTGCCAGCAGTTTAGCGGAGGCAGGGGGTAGAGGCTACACCTTC; cdr3_aa: CASSLAEAGGRGYTF
clone_size: medium-sized; v_call: TRBV20-1; d_call: -; j_call: TRBJ2-3; cdr3_nt: TGCAGTGCTAGAGCCCCCAGGCACACAGATACGCAGTATTTT; cdr3_aa: CSARAPRHTDTQYF
clone_size: many; v_call: TRBV10-2; d_call: TRBD2; j_call: TRBJ2-2; cdr3_nt: TGCGCCCTAGGACTAGCGGGAGGGGAGCTGTTTTTT; cdr3_aa: CALGLAGGELFF
clone_size: many; v_call: TRBV19; d_call: -; j_call: TRBJ1-2; cdr3_nt: TGTGCCAGTAGTATGTTAAAGGGGGGGCTGAACTATGGCTACACCTTC; cdr3_aa: CASSMLKGGLNYGYTF
clone_size: many; v_call: TRBV4-1; d_call: -; j_call: TRBJ2-7; cdr3_nt: TGCGCCAGCAGCCATACCAGGGCAGGGGAGCAGTACTTC; cdr3_aa: CASSHTRAGEQYF
clone_size: many; v_call: TRBV24-1; d_call: TRBD1; j_call: TRBJ1-2; cdr3_nt: TGTGCCACCAGTGATTTGTCAGGGGGCGGCTACACCTTC; cdr3_aa: CATSDLSGGGYTF
clone_size: medium-sized; v_call: TRBV27; d_call: -; j_call: TRBJ2-6; cdr3_nt: TGTGCCAGCAGTTCAACCTCTGGGGCCAACGTCCTGACTTTC; cdr3_aa: CASSSTSGANVLTF
clone_size: many; v_call: TRBV12-3/TRBV12-4; d_call: -; j_call: TRBJ2-3; cdr3_nt: TGTGCCAGCAGTTTAAGCGGGTTCACGCAGTATTTT; cdr3_aa: CASSLSGFTQYF
clone_size: many; v_call: TRBV30; d_call: -; j_call: TRBJ2-4; cdr3_nt: TGTGCCTGGAGTGTATCAAAAAACATTCAGTACTTC; cdr3_aa: CAWSVSKNIQYF
clone_size: -; v_call: TRBV24-1; d_call: -; j_call: TRBJ2-3; cdr3_nt: TGTGTCACTCAGGTTGCGGACCCAACCACAGATACGCAGTATTTT; cdr3_aa: CVTQVADPTTDTQYF
clone_size: many; v_call: TRBV7-9; d_call: -; j_call: TRBJ2-7; cdr3_nt: TGTGCCAGCAGCCGGGATACCTACGAGCAGTACTTC; cdr3_aa: CASSRDTYEQYF